A selection of T cell receptor beta chains follows, all from one sample in a study of cytotoxic CD8 clonotypes in ibrutinib-treated CLL. The repertoire was sequenced with immunoSEQ multiplex PCR; TCRdb's copy has only in-frame clones and lacks some. Of 140,000 to 150,000 clones in the sample, 70% to 80% were seen once. Sequenced here: PBMCs, sampled after 24 months of ibrutinib treatment. Receptor source: a human donor with chronic lymphocytic leukemia. Both conserved end residues are part of each CDR3. Each record gives: J gene, V gene, CDR3 protein.

j_call: TRBJ1-4
v_call: TRBV6-6
cdr3_aa: CASSYGSRNEKLFF

j_call: TRBJ2-7
v_call: TRBV7-6
cdr3_aa: CASSLDGPHYEQYF

j_call: TRBJ2-7
v_call: TRBV6-6
cdr3_aa: CASVRDRSSYEQYF

j_call: TRBJ2-3
v_call: TRBV2
cdr3_aa: CASSPETDTQYF

j_call: TRBJ1-1
v_call: TRBV7-8
cdr3_aa: CASSLAGQGEAFF

j_call: TRBJ2-7
v_call: TRBV6-5
cdr3_aa: CASSYSGTGGYEQYF

j_call: TRBJ1-2
v_call: TRBV4-3
cdr3_aa: CASSQDYGYGYTF

j_call: TRBJ2-1
v_call: TRBV7-3
cdr3_aa: CASSLGPTGVGHNEQFF

j_call: TRBJ1-1
v_call: TRBV6-6
cdr3_aa: CASSYGGRVTEAFF

j_call: TRBJ2-1
v_call: TRBV29-1
cdr3_aa: CSVGSSAWFF

j_call: TRBJ2-7
v_call: TRBV10-3
cdr3_aa: CAIGQDSRGDEQYF

j_call: TRBJ1-3
v_call: TRBV11-2
cdr3_aa: CASSPSLSSGNTIYF

j_call: TRBJ2-2
v_call: TRBV7-2
cdr3_aa: CASSFVARAGELFF

j_call: TRBJ2-2
v_call: TRBV9
cdr3_aa: CASSSTPGLPNTGELFF

j_call: TRBJ1-1
v_call: TRBV6-5
cdr3_aa: CASTGAGDTEAFF